The 3 T cell receptor beta chains listed next were all sequenced from one sample in a study of beta chain features in type 1 diabetes. Regarding the study as a whole: Moderate yet significant TCRB CDR3 shortening was seen in Type 1 diabetes patients in all four CD4+ subsets.

Their antigens remain unidentified. Investigators reverse transcribed all isolated RNA, so they sequenced expressed TCRB transcripts. Method: immunoSEQ multiplex PCR; TCRdb's copy keeps in-frame clones and lacks some. The sample carries a few hundred thousand clones, over 9.5% recorded once. What was sequenced was naive CD4+ T cells from blood. The source of these receptors is a woman younger than 30 with type 1 diabetes.

This clone was observed a handful of times. This chain connects TRBV10-3 to TRBJ2-5, with D possibly being TRBD2 (5 bases). Germline CDR1 reads ENHRY; CDR2 reads SYGVKD. This CDR3 region has 13 residues. Trimming shortened V by 5 bases and J by 5 bases, and 12 bases separated the two germline ends. The CDR3 region has the DNA TGTGCCATCAGTCCCATTTCGGGGGAGACCCAGTACTTC. Its translation is CAISPISGETQYF.

This clone has only a few counts. This chain uses TRBV4-3 with TRBJ1-2, with 8 bases aligning to TRBD1. Germline loops: CDR1 LGHNA, CDR2 YSLEER. The CDR3 loop spans 15 amino acids. The J segment lost 7 bases and the V segment lost 0 bases, leaving 7 bases of the junction unmatched. The CDR3: CASSQDGAGGSGYTF. DNA for the CDR3: TGCGCCAGCAGCCAAGATGGCGCAGGGGGCTCTGGCTACACCTTC.

This clone came up a few times. The J gene is TRBJ2-3, the V gene TRBV6-4; perhaps TRBD1 as D (5 bases). V lost 0 bases, J lost 6 bases, and 10 bases lay in between. The length of the CDR3 is 14 residues. Germline loops: CDR1 MRHNA, CDR2 SNTAGT. This chain's CDR3 is CASSDSQGKDTQYF. CDR3 in DNA: TGTGCCAGCAGTGACTCTCAGGGAAAGGATACGCAGTATTTT.